The 22 T cell receptor beta chains below all came from one sample that was sequenced in a study of T cells in Graves' hyperthyroidism and ophthalmopathy. From RNA transcripts, TCR beta CDR3 regions were amplified. The primer set for the first-round RT-PCR of the TCR CDR3 was HTBI. TCRdb reprocessed the multiplex PCR reads via MiXCR and lists one record per CDR3 protein. The profile covers about 400,000 distinct CDR3 sequences, with 13% appearing a single time and 9.2% taken by the ten largest. The sequencing sample was made of blood. The receptors were sampled from a woman aged 18-29 years with Graves' hyperthyroidism.

There are a few counts of this clonotype. V usage is TRBV18 and J usage is TRBJ2-5; maybe TRBD2 (6 bases). CDR3 length equals 15 residues. Between the trimmed V and J ends, which lost 1 base and 5 bases, there was a span of 14 bases. The germline gives CDR1 KGHSH, CDR2 LQKENI. CDR3 bases: TGTGCCAGCTCACCACAGGGCCTCGGAGGGGAGACCCAGTACTTC. This encodes CASSPQGLGGETQYF.

CDR3 sequence (DNA): TGTGCCATCAGTGAGTCAAGGGGGAACACCGGGGAGCTGTTTTTT. Protein: CAISESRGNTGELFF. The chain has TRBV10-3 and TRBJ2-2, with D perhaps matching TRBD1 (5 bases). This CDR3 region has 15 residues. Trimming stripped 0 bases from V and 1 base from J, with 6 bases between. CDR1 ENHRY and CDR2 SYGVKD come from the germline V gene.

This clonotype came up many times. This chain links TRBV3-1 with TRBJ1-1, with 8 bases aligning to TRBD1. The V and J ends lost 1 base and 5 bases, in that order; junction bases with no gene match: 6. Germline V CDR1 and CDR2: LGHDT, YNNKEL (reference sequence). The CDR3 covers 15 residues. The CDR3 loop is CASSQGTGSYTEAFF. The CDR3 nucleotides are TGTGCCAGCAGCCAAGGGACAGGGTCATATACTGAAGCTTTCTTT.

This clonotype was seen repeatedly, ten times or more. The chain employs TRBV7-2 and TRBJ2-1; maybe TRBD2 (6 bases). CDR1 is SGHTA, CDR2 FQGNSA, per germline. The CDR3 is 14 amino acids. V lost 3 bases, J lost 7 bases, and 13 bases lay in between. The CDR3 DNA is TGTGCCAGCAGCTTGGTAGGTAGCGGAAATGAGCAGTTCTTC. Protein sequence: CASSLVGSGNEQFF.

In its sample, this clonotype was seen many times. The chain uses TRBV7-9 and TRBJ1-2, with no clear D. The CDR3 runs to 12 residues. Trimming pared 5 bases from V and 2 bases from J, leaving 6 bases between. Germline CDR1 SEHNR, CDR2 FQNEAQ (reference sequence). The CDR3 region is CASSADNYGYTF. For the CDR3, the DNA is TGTGCCAGCAGCGCCGACAACTATGGCTACACCTTC.

In this sample, this clonotype turned up many times. This chain joins TRBV28 and TRBJ2-7, with 7 bases identical to TRBD1. V was clipped by 5 bases and J by 6 bases; unmatched bases: 13. The CDR3 runs to 15 residues. Germline V gene sequence: CDR1 MDHEN, CDR2 SYDVKM. This chain's CDR3 is CASSVKGGVSPEQYF. The CDR3 region has the DNA TGTGCCAGCAGTGTCAAAGGGGGCGTTAGTCCCGAGCAGTACTTC.

This rearrangement joins TRBV7-9 to TRBJ1-2; 7 nucleotides match TRBD1. This CDR3 has 14 amino acids. Germline V CDR1 and CDR2: SEHNR, FQNEAQ (reference sequence). Trimming took 6 bases from V and 3 from J; bases not matched to a gene: 7. The CDR3: CASREDGTDYGYTF. The CDR3 DNA is TGTGCCAGCAGAGAGGACGGGACAGACTATGGCTACACCTTC. Full variable domain (missing parts from reference TRBV7-9 and TRBJ1-2): DTGVSQNPRHKITKRGQNVTFRCDPISEHNRLYWYRQTLGQGPEFLTYFQNEAQLEKSRLLSDRFSAERPKGSFSTLEIQRTEQGDSAMYLCASREDGTDYGYTFGSGTRLTVV.

This clonotype showed up just a few times. This may be a read error, as it is one base from a much larger clone. The chain recombines TRBV6-1 with TRBJ2-7; TRBD1 might be the D (5 bases). Germline V gene lookup returns CDR1 MNHNS and CDR2 SASEGT. The CDR3 loop spans 15 amino acids. The CDR3 sequence is CASSPQMDTSYEQHF. In nucleotides, the CDR3 is TGTGCCAGCAGCCCCCAGATGGACACTTCCTACGAGCAGCACTTC.

On this clonotype itself: A much bigger clone sits one base away, suggesting this may be a read error. This chain links TRBV2 with TRBJ2-1; D gene uncertain. The closer fit of TRBJ2-7 to the DNA end suggests the J call may be wrong. The germline V gene has CDR1 SNHLY and CDR2 FYNNEI. The CDR3 sequence is 15 residues long. The CDR3, as DNA: TGTGCCAGCAGTTTTCTGGGGTCCTCCTACAATGAGCAGTACTTC. Protein: CASSFLGSSYNEQYF.

This clonotype was detected many times. This chain links TRBV7-8 with TRBJ1-2; 8 bases are shared with TRBD1. CDR1 SGHVS and CDR2 FQNEAQ come from the germline V gene. J lost 2 bases, V lost 5 bases, and 4 bases had no gene match. The CDR3 extends over 14 amino acids. The CDR3 region has the DNA TGTGCCAGCAGCCTCGGACAGGGAAACTATGGCTACACCTTC. Protein sequence: CASSLGQGNYGYTF.

The rearrangement uses TRBV28 and TRBJ1-2; 7 bases map to TRBD1. Trimming removed 5 bases from V and 8 bases from J; junction bases left unmatched: 11. The CDR3 runs to 14 residues. In germline, CDR1 is MDHEN, CDR2 SYDVKM. CDR3 bases: TGTGCCAGCAGTCCCCGAACGACAGGGCGAGGCTACACCTTC. It encodes CASSPRTTGRGYTF.

This clonotype was observed many times. This chain links TRBV7-2 with TRBJ2-3; D is unclear. Trimming pared 0 bases from V and 8 bases from J, leaving 9 bases between. CDR3 length: 13 residues. Per the germline V gene, CDR1 is SGHTA and CDR2 is FQGNSA. This CDR3 reads CASSLAQWGTQYF. CDR3 nucleotide sequence: TGTGCCAGCAGCTTAGCGCAGTGGGGTACGCAGTATTTT.

This clonotype was detected only a few times. The genes are TRBV7-3 and TRBJ2-2; 8 nucleotides line up with TRBD2. The germline V gene has CDR1 SGHTA and CDR2 FQGTGA. The CDR3 has 13 amino acids. J gave up 3 bases and V 11 bases, and 5 bases lay outside the gene matches. The CDR3 DNA is TGTGCCGCGGGGGGCGGGGACACCGGGGAGCTGTTTTTT. This sequence encodes CAAGGGDTGELFF.

This clonotype came up many times. The chain combines TRBV7-9 with TRBJ2-5; TRBD1 might be the D (6 bases). Germline loops: CDR1 SEHNR, CDR2 FQNEAQ (reference sequence). There are 16 residues in the CDR3. V gave up 6 bases and J gave up 5 bases, with 22 bases separating them. The CDR3 here is CASRFTRGKARETQYF. In DNA form, the CDR3 reads TGTGCCAGCAGATTCACAAGGGGGAAGGCCCGTGAGACCCAGTACTTC.

This clonotype occurred many times. The chain carries TRBV20-1 and TRBJ2-7, with a tentative D call TRBD1 (6 bases). Germline V lookup: CDR1 DFQATT, CDR2 SNEGSKA (reference sequence). The CDR3 has 14 residues. V lost 3 bases, J lost 2 bases, and 14 bases lay in between. This chain's CDR3 is CSARGPGTPYEQYF. Here the CDR3 DNA reads TGCAGTGCTAGGGGCCCCGGGACACCCTACGAGCAGTACTTC.

In its sample, this clonotype was seen a few times. The chain couples TRBV9 to TRBJ1-1; D uncertain. The CDR3 sequence is 13 residues long. Trimming took off 3 bases at V and 2 bases at J, with 8 bases between the two ends. Per the germline V gene, CDR1 is SGDLS and CDR2 is YYNGEE. CDR3 DNA sequence: TGTGCCAGCAGCGCCCAGGATAACACTGAAGCTTTCTTT. It encodes CASSAQDNTEAFF.

This clonotype was seen ten or more times. This chain connects TRBV14 to TRBJ2-5, with D tentatively TRBD2 (6 bases). The germline gives CDR1 SGHDN, CDR2 FVKESK. With 4 bases removed from V and 5 bases from J, the gap between germline ends came to 20 bases. The CDR3 contains 16 residues. CDR3 region: CASSPRYGEAGETQYF. In nucleotides, the CDR3 is TGTGCCAGCAGCCCAAGATATGGGGAGGCCGGCGAGACCCAGTACTTC.

This clonotype was observed a handful of times. This chain links TRBV24-1 with TRBJ2-1; 7 nucleotides line up with TRBD1. Germline V gene lookup returns CDR1 KGHDR and CDR2 SFDVKD. This CDR3 spans 15 amino acids. The V and J ends lost 3 bases and 7 bases, in that order; junction bases with no gene match: 8. The CDR3 region has the DNA TGTGCCACCAGTGATAACCACAGGGGTGGAAATGAGCAGTTCTTC. Translated: CATSDNHRGGNEQFF.

The sample holds many counts of this clonotype. The chain uses TRBV7-2 and TRBJ2-7, with 9 bases identical to TRBD2. Per the germline V gene, CDR1 is SGHTA and CDR2 is FQGNSA. With 7 bases clipped from V and 4 bases from J, the junction kept 8 bases outside the gene matches. This CDR3 comprises 14 residues. In DNA, the CDR3 is TGTGCCAGCACCCAGGTAGCGGGAGTGTACGAGCAGTACTTC. Protein product: CASTQVAGVYEQYF.

Many counts were recorded for this clonotype. This chain joins TRBV7-3 and TRBJ2-3; D ambiguous. Germline V CDR1 and CDR2: SGHTA, FQGTGA. Trimming stripped 3 bases from V and 2 bases from J, with 9 bases between. The CDR3 runs 14 residues. The CDR3 sequence is CASSLGINTDTQYF. The CDR3, as DNA: TGTGCCAGCAGCTTGGGCATAAACACAGATACGCAGTATTTT.

This clonotype was counted many times. The chain employs TRBV5-1 and TRBJ2-3; 7 bases fit TRBD1. This CDR3 has 17 residues. Losses at the gene ends were 0 bases for V and 1 base for J; bases not matched to a gene: 8. CDR1 and CDR2 (germline): SGHRS, YFSETQ. The CDR3, as DNA: TGCGCCAGCAGCTTGGAAACAGGGGCCATGGGCACAGATACGCAGTATTTT. Translation: CASSLETGAMGTDTQYF.

This clonotype was seen a handful of times. The J gene is TRBJ2-1, the V gene TRBV7-3; perhaps D is TRBD1 or TRBD2 (6 bases each). Germline CDR1 and CDR2: SGHTA and FQGTGA. The V and J ends lost 1 base and 3 bases respectively, with 10 bases between them. The CDR3 spans 15 residues. CDR3 region: CASSLIGGRYNEQFF. CDR3 DNA sequence: TGTGCCAGCAGCTTAATCGGGGGCCGCTACAATGAGCAGTTCTTC.